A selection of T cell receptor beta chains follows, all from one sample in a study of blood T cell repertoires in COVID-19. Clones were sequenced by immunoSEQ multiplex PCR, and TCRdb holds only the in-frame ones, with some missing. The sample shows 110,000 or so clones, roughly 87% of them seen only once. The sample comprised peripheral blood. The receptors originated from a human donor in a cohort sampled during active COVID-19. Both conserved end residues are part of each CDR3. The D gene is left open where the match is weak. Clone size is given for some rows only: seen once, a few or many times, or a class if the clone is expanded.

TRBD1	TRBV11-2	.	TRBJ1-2	CASSLEQGVGDYGYTF	TGTGCCAGCAGCTTAGAACAGGGGGTTGGGGACTATGGCTACACCTTC
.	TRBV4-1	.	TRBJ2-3	CASSQGIGLGTDTQYF	TGCGCCAGCAGCCAAGGAATCGGGTTGGGCACAGATACGCAGTATTTT
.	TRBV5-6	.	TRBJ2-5	CASSSRGETGQETQYF	TGTGCCAGCAGCTCCCGAGGAGAGACAGGCCAAGAGACCCAGTACTTC
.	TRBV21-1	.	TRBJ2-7	CASSTTHPRDSSWTYEQYF	TGTGCCAGCAGCACCACTCATCCCCGGGACAGCTCCTGGACCTACGAGCAGTACTTC
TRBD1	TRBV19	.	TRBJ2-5	CASRTGQETQYF	TGTGCCAGTCGGACAGGCCAAGAGACCCAGTACTTC
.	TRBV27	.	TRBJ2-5	CASRPTRSKRETQYF	TGTGCCAGCAGACCGACTAGGTCCAAACGAGAGACCCAGTACTTC
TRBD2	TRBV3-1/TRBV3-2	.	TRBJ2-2	CASSQRASGGAATGELFF	TGTGCCAGCAGCCAACGGGCTAGCGGGGGGGCAGCCACCGGGGAGCTGTTTTTT
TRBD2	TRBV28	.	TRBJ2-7	CASRPSGSYEQYF	TGTGCCAGCAGGCCGAGCGGGAGCTACGAGCAGTACTTC
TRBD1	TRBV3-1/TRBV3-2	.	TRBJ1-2	CASSRQGSSYGYTF	TGTGCCAGCAGCCGACAGGGTTCTAGCTATGGCTACACCTTC
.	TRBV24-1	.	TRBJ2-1	CATRGAVGNEQFF	TGTGCCACCAGGGGTGCGGTGGGCAATGAGCAGTTCTTC
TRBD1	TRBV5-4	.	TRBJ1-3	CASSPGTGALDTIYF	TGTGCCAGCAGCCCAGGGACAGGGGCTTTGGACACCATATATTTT
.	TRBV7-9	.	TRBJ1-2	CASSLREDYGYTF	TGTGCCAGCAGTCTCAGGGAGGACTATGGCTACACCTTC
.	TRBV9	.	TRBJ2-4	CASSGPGGWDIQYF	TGTGCCAGCAGCGGGCCAGGAGGATGGGACATTCAGTACTTC
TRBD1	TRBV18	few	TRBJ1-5	CASSPNRGASNQPQHF	TGTGCCAGCTCACCTAACAGGGGGGCGAGCAATCAGCCCCAGCATTTT
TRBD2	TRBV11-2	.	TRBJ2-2	CASSPPGLAGAGELFF	TGTGCCAGCAGCCCACCGGGACTAGCGGGGGCCGGGGAGCTGTTTTTT
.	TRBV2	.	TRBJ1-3	CASSEVLSGNTIYF	TGTGCCAGCAGTGAAGTCCTCTCTGGAAACACCATATATTTT
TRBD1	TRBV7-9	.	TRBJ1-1	CASTLTGANTEAFF	TGTGCCAGCACCCTAACAGGGGCGAACACTGAAGCTTTCTTT
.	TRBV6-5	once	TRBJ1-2	CASKQGTYGYTF	TGTGCCAGCAAGCAGGGTACCTATGGCTACACCTTC
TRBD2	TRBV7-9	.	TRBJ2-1	CASSPETSLNEQFF	TGTGCCAGCAGCCCGGAGACTAGCTTGAATGAGCAGTTCTTC
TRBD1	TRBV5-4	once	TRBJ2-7	CASRPTGGAGTVNYEQYF	TGTGCCAGCAGACCTACAGGGGGCGCCGGGACCGTCAACTACGAGCAGTACTTC